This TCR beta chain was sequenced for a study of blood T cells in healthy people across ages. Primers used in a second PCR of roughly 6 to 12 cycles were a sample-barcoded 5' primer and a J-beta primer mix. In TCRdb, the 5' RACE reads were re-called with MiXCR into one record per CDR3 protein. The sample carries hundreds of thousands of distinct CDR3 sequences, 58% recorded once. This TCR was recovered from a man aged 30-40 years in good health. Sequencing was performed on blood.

Written as DNA, the CDR3 is TGTGCCAGCTCACCGACTAGCGGGAATGAGCAGTACTTC. It yields the protein CASSPTSGNEQYF. The J gene is TRBJ2-7, the V gene TRBV18, with 11 bases that match TRBD2. V gave up 3 bases and J gave up 7 bases; unmatched junction bases: 2. The CDR3 runs to 13 residues. CDR1 is KGHSH and CDR2 is LQKENI in the germline V gene.